A single sample gave rise to the 25 T cell receptor beta chains below, sequenced in a study of CD8 T cells in ankylosing spondylitis. Antigens of these TCRs are unknown. A single record per CDR3 protein comes from TCRdb applying MiXCR to the 5' RACE reads. The data hold 200,000 to 250,000 distinct CDR3 sequences, with about a sixth observed a single time. Notes on the study in general: A TCR beta motif of eight highly homologous variants appeared characteristic of ankylosing spondylitis blood.

Material: blood, either unsorted or a sorted T cell fraction (not recorded which). These receptors all come from a male donor with ankylosing spondylitis.

Concerning this clonotype: Its ends do not fully match the called genes, so a read error is possible. This sequence joins TRBV6-5 and TRBJ1-2; TRBD1 might be the D (6 bases). Germline CDR1 reads MNHEY; CDR2 reads SVGAGI. This CDR3 has 13 amino acids. The DNA of the CDR3 is TGTGCCAGCAGTTACGGTACAGGGTATGGCTTCACCTTC. The encoded protein is CASSYGTGYGFTF.

Only a few counts were recorded for this clonotype. This sequence joins TRBV7-9 and TRBJ1-1; a possible D gene is TRBD1 (6 bases). The CDR3 loop spans 11 amino acids. Trimming took 8 bases from V and 11 from J, leaving 15 bases between them. Germline-derived CDR1 and CDR2 are SEHNR and FQNEAQ (reference sequence). The CDR3: CASLNRDLAFF. CDR3 coding DNA: TGTGCCAGCTTAAACAGGGATCTCGCTTTCTTT.

This clonotype was detected only a few times. V usage is TRBV11-2 and J usage is TRBJ1-2; D not certain. Looked up from germline, CDR1 is SGHAT and CDR2 is FQNNGV. This CDR3 has 14 amino acids. Trimming pared 1 base from V and 3 bases from J, leaving 9 bases between. As DNA, the CDR3 is TGTGCCAGCAGCTTAGCGGACGGGCACTATGGCTACACCTTC. Encoded protein: CASSLADGHYGYTF.

V usage is TRBV30 and J usage is TRBJ1-1; D uncertain. V was cut by 7 bases and J by 7 bases, with 13 bases left in between. CDR3 length: 11 amino acids. CDR1 is GTSNPN and CDR2 is SVGIG in the germline V gene (reference sequence). The CDR3 loop reads CASMGWGEAFF. Here the CDR3 DNA reads TGTGCCTCAATGGGATGGGGTGAAGCTTTCTTT.

The chain has TRBV24-1 and TRBJ2-5, with TRBD1 as a possible D gene (6 bases). Trimming cost V 9 bases and J 7 bases, with 20 bases left between them. This CDR3 comprises 14 residues. CDR1 KGHDR and CDR2 SFDVKD come from the germline V gene. The CDR3 loop is CATWGQSNKMTQYF. CDR3 bases: TGTGCCACCTGGGGGCAGTCCAACAAGATGACCCAGTACTTC.

CDR3 in amino acids: CASSSASGRNGEQFF. The CDR3 nucleotides read TGTGCCAGCAGCTCGGCTAGCGGGAGAAACGGGGAGCAGTTCTTC. The chain carries TRBV5-6 and TRBJ2-1, with 10 bases that match TRBD2. This CDR3 has 15 amino acids. Trimming took 3 bases from V and 10 from J; bases not matched to a gene: 10. Germline lookup yields CDR1 SGHDT and CDR2 YYEEEE.

This clonotype has a count of ten or more. This chain joins TRBV29-1 and TRBJ2-2, with 7 bases lining up with TRBD2. The CDR3 is made up of 15 amino acids. The germline V gene has CDR1 SQVTM and CDR2 ANQGSEA. The V gene end was trimmed by 1 base and the J gene end by 1 base; junction bases not matched to a gene: 3. The CDR3 bases are TGCAGCGTTGAAGCGGCGGGAGAGAACACCGGGGAGCTGTTTTTT. Protein product: CSVEAAGENTGELFF.

The genes are TRBV20-1 and TRBJ2-5, with TRBD2 matching 12 bases. CDR1 DFQATT and CDR2 SNEGSKA come from the germline V gene (reference sequence). J gave up 2 bases and V 6 bases, and 4 bases lay outside the gene matches. The CDR3 consists of 14 residues. The CDR3 sequence: CSAWTSGDQETQYF. The CDR3 coding sequence is TGCAGTGCCTGGACTAGCGGGGATCAAGAGACCCAGTACTTC.

This clonotype has at least ten counts. The CDR3 bases are TGCGCCAGCGGATCTCTGAACACTGAAGCTTTCTTT. Amino acids: CASGSLNTEAFF. This chain joins TRBV4-1 and TRBJ1-1; D gene uncertain. V was cut by 8 bases and J by 0 bases, with 7 bases left in between. The germline CDR1 and CDR2 sequences are MGHRA and YSYEKL. The CDR3 sequence is 12 residues long.

The sample holds a few counts of this clonotype. V is TRBV28 and J is TRBJ1-1, with D unresolved. This CDR3 has 15 amino acids. Trimming pared 1 base from V and 1 base from J, leaving 10 bases between. The germline V gene encodes CDR1 MDHEN and CDR2 SYDVKM. The CDR3 bases are TGTGCCAGCAGTTTATTGGCTACCGCGAACACTGAAGCTTTCTTT. Its protein is CASSLLATANTEAFF.

This clonotype was picked up many times. The V and J genes are TRBV4-1 and TRBJ2-2, with a weak D call TRBD1 (6 bases). This CDR3 is built from 15 residues. The V gene lost 1 base and the J gene lost 4 bases, with 10 bases spanning the gap. Germline CDR1 MGHRA, CDR2 YSYEKL. The CDR3 here is CASSQVTGPTGELFF. The CDR3 coding sequence is TGCGCCAGCAGCCAAGTAACAGGGCCCACCGGGGAGCTGTTTTTT.

V is TRBV10-3 and J is TRBJ2-2; no definite D call. Germline values: CDR1 ENHRY, CDR2 SYGVKD. The CDR3 has 14 residues. V lost 0 bases and J 6 bases, leaving 8 bases between the germline ends. The CDR3 coding sequence is TGTGCCATCAGTGAGTCGATGGCCCCCGGGGAGCTGTTTTTT. Encoded protein: CAISESMAPGELFF.

This clonotype has a count of ten or more. CDR3 sequence: CASSSGTRGIGELFF. The CDR3 nucleotides read TGCGCCAGCAGCTCCGGGACCCGGGGGATCGGGGAGCTGTTTTTT. The rearrangement uses TRBV5-1 and TRBJ2-2, with D perhaps matching TRBD2 (6 bases). Germline V lookup: CDR1 SGHRS, CDR2 YFSETQ. Between the trimmed V and J ends, which lost 3 bases and 7 bases, there was a span of 16 bases. The CDR3 has 15 residues.

This clonotype was seen a few times. V gene TRBV7-9 combines with J gene TRBJ1-2; D is possibly TRBD1 (5 bases). Germline V gives CDR1 SEHNR, CDR2 FQNEAQ (reference sequence). The V and J ends lost 1 base and 7 bases respectively, with 13 bases between them. This CDR3 is 14 amino acids long. This chain's CDR3 is CASSLGAQGVGYTF. CDR3 bases: TGTGCCAGCAGCTTAGGGGCCCAAGGGGTTGGCTACACCTTC.

V gene TRBV19 combines with J gene TRBJ1-4; 7 bases agree with TRBD1. There are 13 residues in the CDR3. Per germline, CDR1 LNHDA and CDR2 SQIVND (reference sequence). The V segment lost 10 bases and the J segment 7 bases; nucleotides outside the gene matches: 9. For the CDR3, the DNA is TGTGCCACCTTACAGGGGCCTGGTGAAAAACTGTTTTTT. Its translation is CATLQGPGEKLFF.

The sample holds a few counts of this clonotype. V gene TRBV7-9 combines with J gene TRBJ2-1; D gene uncertain. V lost 2 bases and J lost 8, with 7 bases in between. Germline V gene sequence: CDR1 SEHNR, CDR2 FQNEAQ (reference sequence). The CDR3 is 12 residues long. The CDR3 protein is CASSLNSYEQFF. CDR3 coding DNA: TGTGCCAGCAGCTTAAATAGCTATGAGCAGTTCTTC.

To note about this clonotype: The DNA is omitted, as the CDR3 cannot be located on it reliably, and the CDR3 follows TCRdb's listing. The V and J genes are TRBV6-4 and TRBJ2-2; no check of the table's D call, TRBD2, against the DNA was made. CDR1 MRHNA and CDR2 SNTAGT come from the germline V gene. 16 amino acids form the CDR3, both terminal residues included. This CDR3 is CASSPLAGVTGELFFF.

This clonotype appeared a few times. This chain joins TRBV5-5 and TRBJ2-1, with 7 bases matching TRBD2. Trimming took 3 bases from V and 10 from J; bases not matched to a gene: 7. The CDR3 has 13 amino acids. Per germline, CDR1 SGHKS and CDR2 YYEKEE (reference sequence). This CDR3 is CASSSGTIAEQFF. CDR3 DNA: TGTGCCAGCAGCTCCGGGACTATCGCGGAGCAGTTCTTC.

On this clonotype itself: One end of the junction varies from germline; a read error may be responsible. This rearrangement joins TRBV7-3 to TRBJ1-6; D gene uncertain. CDR1 SGHTA and CDR2 FQGTGA come from the germline V gene. This CDR3 spans 14 amino acids. CDR3 sequence (DNA): TGTGCCAGCAGCTTAGACGTCTATAATTCACTCCTCCACTTT. As protein: CASSLDVYNSLLHF. The complete variable domain, with remaining parts taken from reference TRBV7-3 and TRBJ1-6, reads GAGVSQTPSNKVTEKGKYVELRCDPISGHTALYWYRQSLGQGPEFLIYFQGTGAADDSGLPNDRFFAVRPEGSVSTLKIQRTERGDSAVYLCASSLDVYNSLLHFGNGTRLTVT.

This chain uses TRBV27 with TRBJ2-1; 9 positions agree with TRBD1. V lost 5 bases, J lost 6 bases, and 5 bases stayed unmatched. The CDR3 loop spans 14 amino acids. Germline assignment: CDR1 MNHEY and CDR2 SMNVEV (reference sequence). CDR3 loop: CASSARTGANEQFF. The DNA of the CDR3 is TGTGCCAGCAGTGCCCGGACAGGGGCCAATGAGCAGTTCTTC.

This clonotype was seen more than once but under ten times. This chain joins TRBV12-3 or TRBV12-4 and TRBJ2-1; 8 bases align to TRBD1. This CDR3 is 14 amino acids long. Trimming took 1 base from V and 8 from J; bases not matched to a gene: 4. The CDR3 region has the DNA TGTGCCAGCAGTTTAGGGACAGGGAGCTATGAGCAGTTCTTC. Protein: CASSLGTGSYEQFF.

This clonotype occurred once. The genes are TRBV7-9 and TRBJ1-3; D unclear. The CDR3 is made up of 15 amino acids. Germline CDR1 is SEHNR and CDR2 is FQNEAQ (reference sequence). The V end was cut by 5 bases, the J end by 0 bases, with 11 bases between. The CDR3 here is CASSPGPTSGNTIYF. As DNA, the CDR3 is TGTGCCAGCAGCCCTGGACCTACCTCTGGAAACACCATATATTTT. The full variable domain, its missing parts supplied by reference TRBV7-9 and TRBJ1-3, is DTGVSQNPRHKITKRGQNVTFRCDPISEHNRLYWYRQTLGQGPEFLTYFQNEAQLEKSRLLSDRFSAERPKGSFSTLEIQRTEQGDSAMYLCASSPGPTSGNTIYFGEGSWLTVV.

This chain links TRBV4-1 with TRBJ1-2; D is unresolved. Germline lookup yields CDR1 MGHRA and CDR2 YSYEKL. The CDR3 covers 15 residues. Deletions cut 0 bases from V and 4 bases from J, with 12 bases between. Here the CDR3 reads CASSQEPGVSYGYTF. The CDR3 DNA is TGCGCCAGCAGCCAAGAACCCGGGGTGAGCTATGGCTACACCTTC.

This chain uses TRBV30 with TRBJ1-1; D remains unclear. This CDR3 region has 13 residues. From germline, CDR1 is GTSNPN and CDR2 SVGIG (reference sequence). The V end lost 2 bases, the J end lost 0 bases, and 7 bases lay between the germline ends. For the CDR3, the DNA is TGTGCCTGGAGTTGGGTCGTGAACACTGAAGCTTTCTTT. Residues: CAWSWVVNTEAFF.

The rearrangement links TRBV12-3 or TRBV12-4 to TRBJ2-6, with unresolved D. V was trimmed by 3 bases and J by 4 bases, leaving 16 bases between them. The CDR3 length is 17 residues. Here the CDR3 reads CASSLPPPFFGANVLTF. In nucleotides, the CDR3 is TGTGCCAGCAGTTTGCCACCTCCGTTTTTCGGGGCCAACGTCCTGACTTTC.